The entry below gives a single T cell receptor beta chain sequence along with its context. In the study's own analysis: Using reference gene primer amplification, nucleated cell counts were estimated. Profiling relied on immunoSEQ multiplex PCR, and the TCRdb table lists in-frame clones only, not all of them. The DNA was the basis for D and trimming; V, J and clone size are from that table. The sample contains about 140,000 clones, 70% to 90% of which appear only once. These data come from a study of blood T cell repertoires in COVID-19. Overall study context: Acute and convalescent COVID-19 samples came from the United States, Italy and Spain. PBMCs, B-cell-depleted T cells, or T cells were the source of the cDNA or gDNA that made up the material.

Trimming left V 5 bases short and J 4 bases short, with 15 bases between. Germline CDR1 LGHDT, CDR2 YNNKEL (reference sequence). The CDR3 sequence is 14 residues long. The TCR comes from a human donor in a cohort sampled during active COVID-19. The specimen sequenced was peripheral blood. V gene TRBV3-1 (or the pseudogene TRBV3-2) combines with J gene TRBJ2-7, with D unresolved. The CDR3 DNA is TGTGCCAGCAGCTCCCGGGTTACTGATTACGAGCAGTACTTC. As protein: CASSSRVTDYEQYF.